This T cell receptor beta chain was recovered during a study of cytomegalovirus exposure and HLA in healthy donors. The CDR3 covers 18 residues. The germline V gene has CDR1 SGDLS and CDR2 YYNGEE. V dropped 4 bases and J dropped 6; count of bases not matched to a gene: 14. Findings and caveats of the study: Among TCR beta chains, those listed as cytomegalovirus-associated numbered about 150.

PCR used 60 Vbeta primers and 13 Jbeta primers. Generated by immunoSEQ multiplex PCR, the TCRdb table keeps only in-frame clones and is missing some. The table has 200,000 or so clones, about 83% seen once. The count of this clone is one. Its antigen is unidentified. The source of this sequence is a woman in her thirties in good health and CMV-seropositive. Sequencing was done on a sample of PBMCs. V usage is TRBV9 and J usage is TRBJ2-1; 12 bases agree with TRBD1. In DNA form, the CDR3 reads TGTGCCAGCAGCTTAGGAGGTGGGGGACAGGGGGCACCCAATGAGCAGTTCTTC. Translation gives CASSLGGGGQGAPNEQFF. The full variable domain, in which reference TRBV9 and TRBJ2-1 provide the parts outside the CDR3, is DSGVTQTPKHLITATGQRVTLRCSPRSGDLSVYWYQQSLDQGLQFLIQYYNGEERAKGNILERFSAQQFPDLHSELNLSSLELGDSALYFCASSLGGGGQGAPNEQFFGPGTRLTVL.